This entry is about one T cell receptor beta chain. As originally analysed: Quantification of nucleated cells was approximated via reference gene primer amplification. Profiling relied on immunoSEQ multiplex PCR, and the TCRdb table lists in-frame clones only, not all of them. V and J calls and clone size are given by that table; D and trimming were obtained from the DNA. The table shows about 250,000 clones, with about 90% occurring only once. Enrolled through a virtual design, the participants were between about 18 and 100 years of age and came from under 25 US areas. Germline V lookup: CDR1 MNHNS, CDR2 SASEGT. CDR3 length: 16 residues. Trimming cost V 2 bases and J 0 bases, with 14 bases left between them. These data are taken from a study of blood T cell repertoires in COVID-19. Whole-study context: The origin of the acute and convalescent COVID-19 samples was the United States, Italy and Spain.

The TCR sequence derives from a woman younger than 45 with acute COVID-19. The chain joins TRBV6-1 to TRBJ2-7; a possible D gene is TRBD1 (6 bases). Sequencing used PBMCs or T cells enriched from blood (not recorded which). Here the CDR3 reads CASSETDSRRSYEQYF. The CDR3 nucleotides are TGTGCCAGCAGTGAAACGGACAGCCGACGCTCCTACGAGCAGTACTTC.